This T cell receptor (beta chain) is from a study of control samples from healthy donors and cancer patients. The method was immunoSEQ multiplex PCR; TCRdb's version includes in-frame clones alone and lacks a portion of them. Of around 76,000 clones detected, roughly nine tenths appear once; the ten largest clones hold 9.5%. This sequence originates from a woman aged 45 to 65 with colorectal cancer. The sequencing sample was made of PBMCs.

The CDR3 sequence: CASRGQTSYNEQFF. The CDR3 nucleotides are TGTGCCAGCAGGGGACAGACCTCCTACAATGAGCAGTTCTTC. The chain uses TRBV2 and TRBJ2-1, with 7 nucleotides matching TRBD1. The CDR3 length is 14 residues. CDR1 is SNHLY, CDR2 FYNNEI, per germline. V lost 6 bases, J lost 0 bases, and 2 bases stayed unmatched.